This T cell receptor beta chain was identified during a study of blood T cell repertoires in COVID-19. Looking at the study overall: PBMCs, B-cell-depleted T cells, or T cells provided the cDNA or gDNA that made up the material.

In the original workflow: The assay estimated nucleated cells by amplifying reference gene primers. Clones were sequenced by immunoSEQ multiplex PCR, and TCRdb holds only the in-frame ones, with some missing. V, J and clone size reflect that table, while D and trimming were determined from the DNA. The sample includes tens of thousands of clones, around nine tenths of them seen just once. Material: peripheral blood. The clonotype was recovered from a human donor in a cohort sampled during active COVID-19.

The CDR3 loop reads CASSTLAGGTGELFF. CDR3 DNA sequence: TGTGCCAGCAGTACACTAGCGGGAGGCACCGGGGAGCTGTTTTTT. V gene TRBV7-9 combines with J gene TRBJ2-2; 12 nucleotides align to TRBD2. Looked up from germline, CDR1 is SEHNR and CDR2 is FQNEAQ (reference sequence). V dropped 6 bases and J dropped 4; count of bases not matched to a gene: 3. This CDR3 has 15 amino acids.